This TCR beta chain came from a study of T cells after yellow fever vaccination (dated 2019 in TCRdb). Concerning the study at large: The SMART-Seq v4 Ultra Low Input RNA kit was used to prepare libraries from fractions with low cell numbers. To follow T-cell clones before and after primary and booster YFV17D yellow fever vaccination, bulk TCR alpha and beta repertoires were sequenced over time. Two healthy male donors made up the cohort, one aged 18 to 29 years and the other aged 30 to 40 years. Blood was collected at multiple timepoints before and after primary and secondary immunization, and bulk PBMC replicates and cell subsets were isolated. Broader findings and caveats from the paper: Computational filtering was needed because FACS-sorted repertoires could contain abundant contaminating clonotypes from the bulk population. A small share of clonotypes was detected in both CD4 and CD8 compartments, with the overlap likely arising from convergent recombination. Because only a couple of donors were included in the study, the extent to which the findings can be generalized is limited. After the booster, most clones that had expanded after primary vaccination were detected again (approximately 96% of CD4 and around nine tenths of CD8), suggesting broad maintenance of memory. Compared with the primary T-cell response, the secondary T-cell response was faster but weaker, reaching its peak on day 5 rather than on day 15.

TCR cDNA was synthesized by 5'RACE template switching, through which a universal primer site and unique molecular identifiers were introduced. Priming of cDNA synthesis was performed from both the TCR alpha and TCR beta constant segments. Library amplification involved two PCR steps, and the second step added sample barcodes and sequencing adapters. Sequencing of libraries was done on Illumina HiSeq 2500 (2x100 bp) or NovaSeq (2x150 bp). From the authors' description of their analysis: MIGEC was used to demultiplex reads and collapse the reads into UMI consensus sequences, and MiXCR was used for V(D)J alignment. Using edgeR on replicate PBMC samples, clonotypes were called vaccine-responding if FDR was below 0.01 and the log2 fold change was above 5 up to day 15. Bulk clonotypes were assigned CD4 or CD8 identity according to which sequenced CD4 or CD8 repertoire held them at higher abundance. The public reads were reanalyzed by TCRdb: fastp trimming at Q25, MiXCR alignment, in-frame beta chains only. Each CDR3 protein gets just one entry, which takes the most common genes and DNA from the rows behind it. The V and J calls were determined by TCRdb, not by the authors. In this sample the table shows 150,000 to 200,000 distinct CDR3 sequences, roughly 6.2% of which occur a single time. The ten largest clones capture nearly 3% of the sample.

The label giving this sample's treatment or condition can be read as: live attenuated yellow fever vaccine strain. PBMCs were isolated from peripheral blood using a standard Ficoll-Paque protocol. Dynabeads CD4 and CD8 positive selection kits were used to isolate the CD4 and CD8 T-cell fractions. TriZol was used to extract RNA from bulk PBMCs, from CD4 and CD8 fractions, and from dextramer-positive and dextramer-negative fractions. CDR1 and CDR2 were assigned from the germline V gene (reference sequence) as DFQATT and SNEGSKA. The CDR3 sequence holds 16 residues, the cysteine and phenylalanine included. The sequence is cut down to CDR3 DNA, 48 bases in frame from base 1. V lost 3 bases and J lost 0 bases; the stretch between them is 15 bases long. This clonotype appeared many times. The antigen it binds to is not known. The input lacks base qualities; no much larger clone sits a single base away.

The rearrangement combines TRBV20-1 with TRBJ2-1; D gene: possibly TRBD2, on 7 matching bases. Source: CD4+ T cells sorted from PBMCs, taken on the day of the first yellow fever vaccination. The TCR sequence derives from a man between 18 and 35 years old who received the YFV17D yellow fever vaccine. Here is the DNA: TGCAGTGCTAGGTGGCTAGCGGACAGCTCCTACAATGAGCAGTTCTTC. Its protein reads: CSARWLADSSYNEQFF.